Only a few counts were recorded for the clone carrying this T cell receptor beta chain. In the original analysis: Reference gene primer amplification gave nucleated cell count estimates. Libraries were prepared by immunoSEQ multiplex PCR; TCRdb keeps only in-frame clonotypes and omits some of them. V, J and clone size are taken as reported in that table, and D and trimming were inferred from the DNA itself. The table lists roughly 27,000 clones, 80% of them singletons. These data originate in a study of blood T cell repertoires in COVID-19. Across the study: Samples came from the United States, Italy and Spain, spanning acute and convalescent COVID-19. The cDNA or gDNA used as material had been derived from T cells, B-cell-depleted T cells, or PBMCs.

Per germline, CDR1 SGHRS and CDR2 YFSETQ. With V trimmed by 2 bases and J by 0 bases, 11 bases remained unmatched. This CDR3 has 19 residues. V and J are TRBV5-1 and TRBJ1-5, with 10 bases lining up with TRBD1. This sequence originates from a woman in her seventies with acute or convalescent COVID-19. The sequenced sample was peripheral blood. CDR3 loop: CASSFNRDRGLYSNQPQHF. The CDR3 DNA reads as TGCGCCAGCAGCTTTAACCGGGACAGGGGCCTCTATAGCAATCAGCCCCAGCATTTT. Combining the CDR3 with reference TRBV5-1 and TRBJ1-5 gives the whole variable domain KAGVTQTPRYLIKTRGQQVTLSCSPISGHRSVSWYQQTPGQGLQFLFEYFSETQRNKGNFPGRFSGRQFSNSRSEMNVSTLELGDSALYLCASSFNRDRGLYSNQPQHFGDGTRLSIL.